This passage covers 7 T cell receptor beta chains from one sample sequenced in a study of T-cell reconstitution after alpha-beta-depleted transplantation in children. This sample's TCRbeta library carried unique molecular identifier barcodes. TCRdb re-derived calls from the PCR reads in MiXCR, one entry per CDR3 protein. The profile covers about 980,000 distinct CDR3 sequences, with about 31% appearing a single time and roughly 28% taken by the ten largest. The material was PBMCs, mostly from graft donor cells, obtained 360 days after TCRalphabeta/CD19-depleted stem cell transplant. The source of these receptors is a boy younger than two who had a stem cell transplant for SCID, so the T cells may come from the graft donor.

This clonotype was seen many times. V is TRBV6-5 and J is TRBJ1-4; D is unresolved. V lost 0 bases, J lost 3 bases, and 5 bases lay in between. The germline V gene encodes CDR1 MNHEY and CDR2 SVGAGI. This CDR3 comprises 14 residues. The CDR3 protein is CASSYSYPNEKLFF. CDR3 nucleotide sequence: TGTGCCAGCAGTTACTCATACCCTAATGAAAAACTGTTTTTT.

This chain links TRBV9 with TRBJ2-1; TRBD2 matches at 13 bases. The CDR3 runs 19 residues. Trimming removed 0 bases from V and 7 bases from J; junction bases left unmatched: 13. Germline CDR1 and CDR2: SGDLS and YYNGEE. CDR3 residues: CASSVGVLAGGRSRNEQFF. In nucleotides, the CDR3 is TGTGCCAGCAGCGTAGGTGTACTAGCGGGGGGGAGGTCAAGGAATGAGCAGTTCTTC.

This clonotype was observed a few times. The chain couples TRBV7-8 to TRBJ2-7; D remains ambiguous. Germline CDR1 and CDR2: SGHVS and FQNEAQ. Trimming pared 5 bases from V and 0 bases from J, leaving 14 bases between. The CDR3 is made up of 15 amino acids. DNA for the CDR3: TGTGCCAGCAGCGGCCGGACCCGTTTCTCCTACGAGCAGTACTTC. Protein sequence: CASSGRTRFSYEQYF.

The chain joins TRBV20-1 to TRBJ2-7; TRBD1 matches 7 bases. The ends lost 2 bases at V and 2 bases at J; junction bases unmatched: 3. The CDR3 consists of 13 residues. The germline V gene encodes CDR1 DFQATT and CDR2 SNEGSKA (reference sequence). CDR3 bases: TGCAGTGCTAGAAGGGGACAGCCCTACGAGCAGTACTTC. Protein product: CSARRGQPYEQYF.

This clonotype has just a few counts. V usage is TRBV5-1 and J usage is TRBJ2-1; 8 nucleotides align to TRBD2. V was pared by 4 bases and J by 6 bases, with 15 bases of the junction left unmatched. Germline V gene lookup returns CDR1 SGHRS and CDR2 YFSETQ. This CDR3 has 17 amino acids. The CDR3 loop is CASSLEGGLGTLNEQFF. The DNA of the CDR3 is TGCGCCAGCAGCCTCGAAGGGGGACTAGGGACCCTCAATGAGCAGTTCTTC.

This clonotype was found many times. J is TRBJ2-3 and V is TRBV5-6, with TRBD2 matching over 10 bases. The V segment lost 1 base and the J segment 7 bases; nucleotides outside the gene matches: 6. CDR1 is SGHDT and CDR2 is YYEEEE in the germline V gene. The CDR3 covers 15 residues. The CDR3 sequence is CASSLSGGAPNTQYF. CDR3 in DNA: TGTGCCAGCAGCTTGAGCGGGGGGGCCCCGAATACGCAGTATTTT.

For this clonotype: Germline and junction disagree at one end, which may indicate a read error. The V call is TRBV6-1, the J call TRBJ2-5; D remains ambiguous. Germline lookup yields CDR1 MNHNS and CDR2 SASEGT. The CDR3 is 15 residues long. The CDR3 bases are TGTGCCAGCAGTCGGGTGGACCTCACTCAAGGGACCCAGTACTTC. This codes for CASSRVDLTQGTQYF.